Listed below are T cell receptor beta chains from one sample, sequenced in a study of T-cell memory formation after mild COVID-19. TCRdb re-derived calls from the 5' RACE reads in MiXCR, one entry per CDR3 protein. The profile covers 550,000 to 700,000 distinct CDR3 sequences, with about a sixth appearing a single time and more than 10% taken by the ten largest. Sequenced sample: PBMCs or a T cell subset sorted from them (not recorded which). The receptor set was obtained from an adult woman who had mild COVID-19 (a few samples of this study predate the infection). Cell type and time point are not known. Each CDR3 is given with its conserved first and last residue. Fields, in order: D gene, V gene, clone size, J gene, CDR3 DNA, CDR3 protein. The D gene is left open where the match is weak. Some rows mark clone size as missing; the rest say once, few, many or name a class of expanded clone.

>TRBD1|TRBV5-1|few|TRBJ2-2
TGCGCCAGCACCCCAGACAGGGGTTGGAGCGACACCGGGGAGCTGTTTTTT
CASTPDRGWSDTGELFF
>TRBD2|TRBV2|few|TRBJ2-1
TGTGCCAGCAATTTAGCGGGGTTATCGGACAATGAGCAGTTCTTC
CASNLAGLSDNEQFF
>TRBD2|TRBV19|many|TRBJ2-3
TGTGCCAGTATGCCCATGGGGAGCGGGAGGGCCGCCACAGATACGCAGTATTTT
CASMPMGSGRAATDTQYF
>TRBD2|TRBV7-6|.|TRBJ2-3
TGTGCCAGCAGCCCAGGCCGGGGGGAGGGGGATACGCAGTATTTT
CASSPGRGEGDTQYF
>.|TRBV7-8|.|TRBJ2-7
TGTGCCAGCAGCTTAGCGCTTGTGGCGGATCAAGCCTACGAGCAGTACTTC
CASSLALVADQAYEQYF
>TRBD2|TRBV4-2|.|TRBJ2-3
TGTGCCAGCAGCCAGGTTTTAGCGGGAGTTCTAGGGGATACGCAGTATTTT
CASSQVLAGVLGDTQYF
>TRBD2|TRBV4-1|few|TRBJ2-7
TGCGCCAGCAGCCGGACCGGGACTAGTGCCTACGAGCAGTACTTC
CASSRTGTSAYEQYF
>TRBD1|TRBV7-9|.|TRBJ2-7
TGTGCCAGCAGCCCGGACAGGACCTACGAGCAGTACTTC
CASSPDRTYEQYF
>.|TRBV9|.|TRBJ1-4
TGTGCCAGCAGCGTAAAAGGCATCAATGAAAAACTGTTTTTT
CASSVKGINEKLFF
>.|TRBV24-1|many|TRBJ2-5
TGTGCCACCAGTGATTTGGAGTTTGCAGGGAAAGAGACCCAGTACTTC
CATSDLEFAGKETQYF
>TRBD1|TRBV5-1|few|TRBJ2-1
TGCGCCAGCAGCTTGGAGTCTGGACAGGTTCGGGCGGGTGAGCAGTTCTTC
CASSLESGQVRAGEQFF
>TRBD1|TRBV27|.|TRBJ1-2
TGTGCCAGCAGTGCATTATACAGGGGGCGGAACTATGGCTACACCTTC
CASSALYRGRNYGYTF
>.|TRBV9|.|TRBJ2-7
TGTGCCAGCAGCAAACAGGGTTATGGCTACGAGCAGTACTTC
CASSKQGYGYEQYF
>TRBD2|TRBV20-1|.|TRBJ2-1
TGCAGTGCTAGCCCTAGCGGTTCCTACAATGAGCAGTTCTTC
CSASPSGSYNEQFF
>.|TRBV18|.|TRBJ2-2
TGTGCCAGCTCTCACCAATCTATGGACACCTACACCGGGGAGCTGTTTTTT
CASSHQSMDTYTGELFF
>.|TRBV12-3/TRBV12-4|.|TRBJ1-1
TGTGCCAGCAGTTTAGCGCTTGCGGGGAGGTGGGCTTTCTTT
CASSLALAGRWAFF
>TRBD2|TRBV10-3|few|TRBJ2-3
TGTGCCATCAGTGAGAGCGGGGGGACCCTGAGCACAGATACGCAGTATTTT
CAISESGGTLSTDTQYF
>.|TRBV7-6|few|TRBJ1-5
TGTGCCAGCAGCCAAGGAAGGGGCCAGCCCCAGCATTTT
CASSQGRGQPQHF
>.|TRBV27|few|TRBJ1-1
TGTGCCAGCAGTTTATCGAGTCAGGGCACTGAAGCTTTCTTT
CASSLSSQGTEAFF
>.|TRBV9|.|TRBJ2-5
TGTGCCAGCAGCGTAGCTTCGGGGATGTACCAAGAGACCCAGTACTTC
CASSVASGMYQETQYF
>TRBD2|TRBV7-8|few|TRBJ2-1
TGTGCCAGCAGCTTAAGCGGGGGGGCGAAAAATGAGCAGTTCTTC
CASSLSGGAKNEQFF
>.|TRBV5-1|.|TRBJ2-2
TGCGCCAGCAGCTTGAGCTTAGTCGTCAGCGGGCCCGGGGAGCTGTTTTTT
CASSLSLVVSGPGELFF
>TRBD2|TRBV29-1|.|TRBJ2-1
TGCAGCGAGAGGACTAGCGGCCTTTACAATGAGCAGTTCTTC
CSERTSGLYNEQFF
>.|TRBV3-1|few|TRBJ2-3
TGTGCCAGCAGCCTACAGGCAGGGACAGATACGCAGTATTTT
CASSLQAGTDTQYF
>TRBD2|TRBV20-1|many|TRBJ2-7
TGCAGTGCTCCTCTTAGCGGGGCTCTCTCCTACGAGCAGTACTTC
CSAPLSGALSYEQYF
>.|TRBV13|.|TRBJ1-3
TGTGCCAGCAGCTTAGGCCCTGGGGGGTCTGGAAACACCATATATTTT
CASSLGPGGSGNTIYF
>TRBD2|TRBV7-9|few|TRBJ2-3
TGTGCCAGCAGCTCCCCGACTAGCGGGAGTCCCCTCTCCACTAATACGCAGTATTTT
CASSSPTSGSPLSTNTQYF
>.|TRBV5-1|.|TRBJ2-1
TGCGCCAGCAGCTTGGGCCCCGGGAGCTCCTACAATGAGCAGTTCTTC
CASSLGPGSSYNEQFF
>TRBD2|TRBV4-3|.|TRBJ2-7
TGCGCCAGCAGCCATTGGGGTCTAGCGGGAGCAACCTACGAGCAGTACTTC
CASSHWGLAGATYEQYF
>.|TRBV15|.|TRBJ2-7
TGTGCCACCAGCCAGGGGGGGCAGGTATTGGACGAGCAGTACTTC
CATSQGGQVLDEQYF
>.|TRBV7-9|.|TRBJ1-3
TGTGCCAGCAGGGGGAACTTTTCCTCTGGAAACACCATATATTTT
CASRGNFSSGNTIYF
>.|TRBV24-1|.|TRBJ1-2
TGTGCCACCAGTGAACCCTCCGGCGGCTACACCTTC
CATSEPSGGYTF
>TRBD1|TRBV18|.|TRBJ1-5
TGTGCCAGCTCACCCCCGGGACAGCTTAGCAATCAGCCCCAGCATTTT
CASSPPGQLSNQPQHF
>TRBD1|TRBV9|few|TRBJ1-2
TGTGCCAGCAGCGTCTCAGGGGGGGCTCCTAACTATGGCTACACCTTC
CASSVSGGAPNYGYTF
>TRBD1|TRBV11-1|.|TRBJ1-1
TGTGCCAGCAGCTCAGGGGGGACAGGGACCAGGGAGAACACTGAAGCTTTCTTT
CASSSGGTGTRENTEAFF
>TRBD2|TRBV12-3/TRBV12-4|many|TRBJ2-1
TGTGCCAGCAGTCTAGACCTAGGGGAGGGATTCTTC
CASSLDLGEGFF
>.|TRBV27|.|TRBJ1-1
TGTGCCAGCAGTCCAGGGGTAAGAGCTGAAGCTTTCTTT
CASSPGVRAEAFF
>TRBD1|TRBV4-2|.|TRBJ1-1
TGTGCCAGCAGCCAAGTGGGACCGGGACAGGGCAATTGGGAAGCTTTCTTT
CASSQVGPGQGNWEAFF
>.|TRBV20-1|.|TRBJ1-5
TGCAGTGCTAGATCACGCGGGGGGGAGAATTATCAGCCCCAGCATTTT
CSARSRGGENYQPQHF
>.|TRBV6-1|.|TRBJ1-1
TGTGCCAGCAGTGAAAGGCGGCTAATAATGAACACTGAAGCTTTCTTT
CASSERRLIMNTEAFF
>.|TRBV7-2|many|TRBJ2-2
TGTGCCAGCAGCTTAGTAGCGGATAACACCGGGGAGCTGTTTTTT
CASSLVADNTGELFF
>.|TRBV25-1|.|TRBJ2-1
TGTGCCAGCAGTGAAGCAGGGTGGGAGGATGAGCAGTTCTTC
CASSEAGWEDEQFF
>.|TRBV5-1|many|TRBJ2-3
TGCGCCAGCAGCGAACAACCGGGACTGAAAACAGATACGCAGTATTTT
CASSEQPGLKTDTQYF
>TRBD2|TRBV5-1|.|TRBJ2-3
TGCGCCAGCAGCTCGTCTAGCGGGAGGCAGTATTTT
CASSSSSGRQYF
>TRBD1|TRBV29-1|.|TRBJ1-4
TGCAGCGCGGGACAGGGTCGGGAAAAACTGTTTTTT
CSAGQGREKLFF
>.|TRBV5-4|.|TRBJ2-5
TGTGCCAGCAGCCCCAGGGACATAGAGACCCAGTACTTC
CASSPRDIETQYF
>.|TRBV6-6|.|TRBJ2-3
TGTGCCAGCAGTTACTCTGGGCCTAGCACAGATACGCAGTATTTT
CASSYSGPSTDTQYF
>TRBD1|TRBV20-1|.|TRBJ2-1
TGCAGTGCGGGACTGGGACAGGGGTCTGATGAGCAGTTCTTC
CSAGLGQGSDEQFF
>.|TRBV3-1|.|TRBJ2-7
TGTGCCAGCAGCCAAGAAGGGACCAGAAGGGGCGAGCAGTACTTC
CASSQEGTRRGEQYF
>TRBD1|TRBV6-2/TRBV6-3|.|TRBJ2-7
TGTGCCAGCAGGGGATCGGGACAGGAGTACTACGAGCAGTACTTC
CASRGSGQEYYEQYF
>.|TRBV2|few|TRBJ2-1
TGTGCCAGCAGTAATGAGCAGTTCTTC
CASSNEQFF
>.|TRBV20-1|few|TRBJ2-3
TGCAGTGCTGAACTCGGAGCAACAGATACGCAGTATTTT
CSAELGATDTQYF
>TRBD2|TRBV24-1|.|TRBJ2-3
TGTGCCACCAGTGAGGGCGGGAGTGGGGATACGCAGTATTTT
CATSEGGSGDTQYF
>.|TRBV24-1|.|TRBJ1-5
TGTGCCACCAGTGAAACAGGGAAGATAGGACAGCCCCAGCATTTT
CATSETGKIGQPQHF
>.|TRBV6-5|.|TRBJ1-4
TGTGCCAGCAGACCCGACGCGACTAATGAAAAACTGTTTTTT
CASRPDATNEKLFF